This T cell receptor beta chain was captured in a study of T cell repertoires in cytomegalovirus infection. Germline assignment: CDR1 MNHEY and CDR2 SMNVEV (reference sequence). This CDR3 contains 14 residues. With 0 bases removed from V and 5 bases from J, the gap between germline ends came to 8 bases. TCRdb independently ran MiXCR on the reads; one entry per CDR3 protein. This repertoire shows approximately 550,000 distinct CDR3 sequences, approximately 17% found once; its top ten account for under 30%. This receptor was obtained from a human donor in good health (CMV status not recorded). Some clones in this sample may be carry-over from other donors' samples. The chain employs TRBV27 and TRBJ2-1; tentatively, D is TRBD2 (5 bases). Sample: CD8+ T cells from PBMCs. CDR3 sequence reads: CASSLSHGNNEQFF. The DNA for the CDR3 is TGTGCCAGCAGTTTATCGCACGGGAACAATGAGCAGTTCTTC.